This T cell receptor (beta chain) came from a study of blood T cell repertoires in COVID-19. In the study overall: T cells, B-cell-depleted T cells, or PBMCs provided the cDNA or gDNA that served as material.

The CDR3 consists of 14 residues. CDR1 and CDR2 from the germline V gene are SGHRS and YFSETQ. Trimming took off 4 bases at V and 9 bases at J, with 14 bases between the two ends. Methods used by the authors: Reference gene primer amplification gave nucleated cell count estimates. TCRdb's table, derived via immunoSEQ multiplex PCR, lists solely in-frame clones and lacks some. V and J calls plus clone size are reproduced from that table; the DNA served to infer D and trimming. The sample yields a few hundred thousand clones, roughly 88% seen once. Adults between roughly 18 and 95 years of age took part from fewer than 30 US areas. Cohort allocation depended upon clinical history that participants reported.

The sequencing input was PBMCs or T cells enriched from blood (not recorded which). The clonotype was recovered from a man aged 25 to 45 who had recovered from COVID-19. The V and J genes are TRBV5-1 and TRBJ1-6; D is unresolved. The CDR3 spells CASSPRGGGSPLHF. The DNA for the CDR3 is TGCGCCAGCAGCCCCCGGGGTGGAGGTTCACCCCTCCACTTT.